A selection of T cell receptor beta chains follows, all from one sample in a study of molecular identifiers for immune sequencing clone quantification. TCRdb redid the calling of the PCR reads with MiXCR, one entry per CDR3 protein. The sample has 65,000 or so distinct CDR3 sequences, roughly 18% seen once; the top ten hold 1.5% to 1.9%. The sequenced material came from naive CD8+ T cells from blood, with Jurkat cell RNA spiked in. The receptors come from a human donor in good health. Some libraries in this study had Jurkat cell RNA spiked in. Each CDR3 is given with its conserved first and last residue. The D gene is left open where the match is weak. Where a row states a size, it is once, few, many or the class of an expanded clone; other rows omit it.

size	V	D	J	DNA	CDR3
many	TRBV4-1	TRBD2	TRBJ2-7	TGCGCCAGCAGCCTACGGACTAGCGGGACCTACGAGCAGTACTTC	CASSLRTSGTYEQYF
many	TRBV10-1	NA	TRBJ2-1	TGCGCCAGCAGTGAGTCAGCGGGACACAACTACAATGAGCAGTTCTTC	CASSESAGHNYNEQFF
many	TRBV7-6	TRBD1	TRBJ2-1	TGTGCCAGCAGCTTCAACTACGGGACAGGCAATGAGCAGTTCTTC	CASSFNYGTGNEQFF
many	TRBV2	TRBD2	TRBJ2-1	TGTGCCAGCTTCAGCGGGAGTTACAATGAGCAGTTCTTC	CASFSGSYNEQFF
NA	TRBV9	TRBD2	TRBJ2-1	TGTGCCAGCAGCTTTAGCGGGGGACTCTCCTACAATGAGCAGTTCTTC	CASSFSGGLSYNEQFF
many	TRBV11-3	TRBD1	TRBJ2-5	TGTGCCAGCAGCTTACAGGGGGCTGAGGAGACCCAGTACTTC	CASSLQGAEETQYF
NA	TRBV29-1	NA	TRBJ2-1	TGCAGCTTGGACAGAAACAATGAGCAGTTCTTC	CSLDRNNEQFF
few	TRBV27	TRBD2	TRBJ2-1	TGTGCCAGCAGTTTAGGAGCGGGAGTTACGAATGAGCAGTTCTTC	CASSLGAGVTNEQFF
NA	TRBV20-1	TRBD1	TRBJ2-7	TGCAGTGCTAGAGATGGGGACAGCTACGAGCAGTACTTC	CSARDGDSYEQYF
many	TRBV6-2/TRBV6-3	TRBD2	TRBJ2-3	TGTGCCAGCAGTTACTCACTTACTAGCGGGAGGGCCGCTGGCACAGATACGCAGTATTTT	CASSYSLTSGRAAGTDTQYF
many	TRBV4-1	TRBD1	TRBJ2-1	TGCGCCAGCAGCCAAGTTTCCCCTGGGACAGGGCCCTACAATGAGCAGTTCTTC	CASSQVSPGTGPYNEQFF
NA	TRBV12-5	NA	TRBJ2-1	TGTGCTAGTGGTTTGGTAATAGTGACGCACAATGAGCAGTTCTTC	CASGLVIVTHNEQFF
many	TRBV20-1	NA	TRBJ2-1	TGCAGTGTCGTAGGGGTGGGTTACAATGAGCAGTTCTTC	CSVVGVGYNEQFF
many	TRBV6-2/TRBV6-3	NA	TRBJ2-1	TGTGCCAGCGTGGGGGGCAATGAGCAGTTCTTC	CASVGGNEQFF
NA	TRBV28	NA	TRBJ2-1	TGTGCCAGCAGTTTATCTATCCAGCGTATCTACAATGAGCAGTTCTTC	CASSLSIQRIYNEQFF
few	TRBV6-1	NA	TRBJ2-7	TGTGCCAGCACCGGGACTGGCAGCTCCTACGAGCAGTACTTC	CASTGTGSSYEQYF
many	TRBV19	NA	TRBJ2-3	TGTGCCAGTAGTATGATACTAGCAACAGATACGCAGTATTTT	CASSMILATDTQYF
many	TRBV7-8	NA	TRBJ2-7	TGTGCCAGCAGCCCGGGGGCCAGAGCCGAGCAGTACTTC	CASSPGARAEQYF
many	TRBV28	NA	TRBJ2-7	TGTGCCAGCAGTCCTACCGCAGGGCTTGATGACGAGCAGTACTTC	CASSPTAGLDDEQYF
many	TRBV4-1	TRBD2	TRBJ2-1	TGCGCCAGCAGCCAAGATTTATTTGTGGTAGCGGGTGCTGAGCAGTTCTTC	CASSQDLFVVAGAEQFF
many	TRBV5-5	TRBD1	TRBJ1-5	TGTGCCAGCAGCACGGGACAGGGGGGACAGCCCCAGCATTTT	CASSTGQGGQPQHF
many	TRBV2	NA	TRBJ2-7	TGTGCCAGCAGTGAATACGGGCAGGGCCTCCACTCCTCCTACGAGCAGTACTTC	CASSEYGQGLHSSYEQYF
many	TRBV27	NA	TRBJ2-4	TGTGCCAGCTTGTCCTTCAGCGGAAAAAACATTCAGTACTTC	CASLSFSGKNIQYF
many	TRBV7-8	TRBD2	TRBJ2-1	TGTGCCAGCGACGCTGGGCTAGCGGGCGAAACCCACTCCTACAATGAGCAGTTCTTC	CASDAGLAGETHSYNEQFF
NA	TRBV6-2/TRBV6-3	NA	TRBJ2-7	TGTGCCAGCAGTTGGACCGTGGGGGCGGGCGAGCAGTACTTC	CASSWTVGAGEQYF
many	TRBV7-3	NA	TRBJ2-2	TGTGCCAGCAGCTTAGAGGAAGCTTACACCGGGGAGCTGTTTTTT	CASSLEEAYTGELFF
many	TRBV30	NA	TRBJ1-1	TGTGCCTGGAGTGTAGGGTCTGCCAGGGCAGCTTTCTTT	CAWSVGSARAAFF
few	TRBV7-8	NA	TRBJ2-7	TGTGCCAGCAGCTTAGAGCGAGCGGGCGCTCCCTACGAGCAGTACTTC	CASSLERAGAPYEQYF
many	TRBV28	NA	TRBJ2-4	TGTGCCACCGGGGGAACCCTCCACTCCAAAAACATTCAGTACTTC	CATGGTLHSKNIQYF
many	TRBV5-4	TRBD2	TRBJ2-3	TGTGCCAGCAGCCCGGGAGTAGCGGGAGGGCCGGATACGCAGTATTTT	CASSPGVAGGPDTQYF
many	TRBV20-1	NA	TRBJ1-2	TGCAGTGCTAGAATTCCCGAGACACCCACCCGAACTAATGATGGCTACACCTTC	CSARIPETPTRTNDGYTF
NA	TRBV24-1	NA	TRBJ2-7	TGTGCCACCACCGCGTACGAGCAGTACTTC	CATTAYEQYF
NA	TRBV7-9	TRBD1	TRBJ2-7	TGTGCCAGCAGCGGTTTAGGACAGGAGAACTACGAGCAGTACTTC	CASSGLGQENYEQYF
many	TRBV7-6	TRBD1	TRBJ2-1	TGTGCCAGCAGCCCATTTCGAGGGACAGGGTCTTACAATGAGCAGTTCTTC	CASSPFRGTGSYNEQFF
many	TRBV6-2/TRBV6-3	NA	TRBJ1-1	TGTGCCAGCAGTTACTCGTTTGCGAACACTGAAGCTTTCTTT	CASSYSFANTEAFF
many	TRBV4-3	TRBD2	TRBJ2-7	TGCGCCAGCAGCCAAGACCCTAGCGGAATTTACGAGCAGTACTTC	CASSQDPSGIYEQYF
many	TRBV29-1	TRBD2	TRBJ2-5	TGCAGCGTTTTCTTCCCGACTAGCGGGAGTGGAGAGACCCAGTACTTC	CSVFFPTSGSGETQYF
many	TRBV11-3	TRBD2	TRBJ2-5	TGTGCCAGCAGCCCGCGGGAGGCAGGAGAGACCCAGTACTTC	CASSPREAGETQYF
many	TRBV20-1	TRBD2	TRBJ2-4	TGCAGTGCTAGAGATCGGGAGGCTAGCGGGAGTTCAAACATTCAGTACTTC	CSARDREASGSSNIQYF
few	TRBV6-4	NA	TRBJ2-1	TGTGCCAGCAGTTGGGGTGGAGGTGAGCAGTTCTTC	CASSWGGGEQFF
once	TRBV7-6	TRBD1	TRBJ1-6	TGTGCCAGCAGCCACGGGACAGGGGAGCTTCGGTCACCCCTCCACTTT	CASSHGTGELRSPLHF
NA	TRBV4-3	TRBD2	TRBJ2-7	TGCGCCAGCAGCCAAGATGCATCCTCGGGACTAGCGGGTTACGAGCAGTACTTC	CASSQDASSGLAGYEQYF
many	TRBV6-2/TRBV6-3	TRBD2	TRBJ2-1	TGTGCCAGCAGTTTACTAGCGGGAGGCTACAATGAGCAGTTCTTC	CASSLLAGGYNEQFF
few	TRBV9	TRBD1	TRBJ1-1	TGTGCCAGCAGCCCGTATCCCAGGACAGGGGAGGACACTGAAGCTTTCTTT	CASSPYPRTGEDTEAFF
many	TRBV24-1	TRBD1	TRBJ2-2	TGTGCCACCAGTGAGAGGGGGCCGGGGTTGACGCCCGGGGAGCTGTTTTTT	CATSERGPGLTPGELFF
many	TRBV12-3/TRBV12-4	TRBD1	TRBJ2-7	TGTGCCAGCAGTAAACTCGGGACAGCCTACGAGCAGTACTTC	CASSKLGTAYEQYF
many	TRBV6-5	TRBD2	TRBJ2-3	TGTGCCAGCAGTTACGGGCTAGCGGGAGGAAGGACGCAGTATTTT	CASSYGLAGGRTQYF
many	TRBV5-4	TRBD2	TRBJ2-7	TGTGCCAGCAGCACGTCTAGCGGGATTTATGAGCAGTACTTC	CASSTSSGIYEQYF
many	TRBV19	TRBD1	TRBJ1-5	TGTGCCAGTAGTATAATTCACAGGGGCGGTCAGCCCCAGCATTTT	CASSIIHRGGQPQHF
many	TRBV4-1	TRBD1	TRBJ1-5	TGCGCCAGCAGCCCTCAGACAGGGGGCCTTAATCAGCCCCAGCATTTT	CASSPQTGGLNQPQHF
NA	TRBV4-2	NA	TRBJ2-1	TGTGCCAGCAGCTCACCCCGGTCTCCCTACAATGAGCAGTTCTTC	CASSSPRSPYNEQFF